A single sample is the source of the 27 T cell receptor beta chains below, sequenced in a study of blood T cell repertoires in COVID-19. The repertoire was sequenced with immunoSEQ multiplex PCR; TCRdb's copy has only in-frame clones and lacks some. Altogether more than 65,000 clones are present, over 75% being singletons, with the ten largest covering approximately 7%. What was sequenced was peripheral blood. The source is a man aged 50-60 years with active COVID-19.

The chain is built from TRBV19 and TRBJ2-1; 8 bases map to TRBD1. Per the germline V gene, CDR1 is LNHDA and CDR2 is SQIVND (reference sequence). This CDR3 comprises 16 residues. The V segment lost 7 bases and the J segment 5 bases; nucleotides outside the gene matches: 13. The CDR3 is CASTTQGARGHNEQFF. In DNA form, the CDR3 reads TGTGCCAGTACCACCCAGGGGGCTAGGGGGCACAATGAGCAGTTCTTC.

The chain employs TRBV2 and TRBJ2-5; 7 bases map to TRBD1. With V trimmed by 4 bases and J by 4 bases, 6 bases remained unmatched. Germline V gene lookup returns CDR1 SNHLY and CDR2 FYNNEI. There are 14 residues in the CDR3. The CDR3 loop is CASSAARGRETQYF. CDR3 nucleotide sequence: TGTGCCAGCAGTGCAGCTAGGGGGCGAGAGACCCAGTACTTC.

This clone is deemed medium-sized. This sequence joins TRBV7-3 and TRBJ1-2; 7 nucleotides agree with TRBD1. Germline assignment: CDR1 SGHTA and CDR2 FQGTGA. With V trimmed by 4 bases and J by 2 bases, 4 bases remained unmatched. CDR3 length equals 14 residues. The DNA for the CDR3 is TGTGCCAGCAGCTCCCCGACAGGGAACTATGGCTACACCTTC. Amino acid sequence: CASSSPTGNYGYTF.

This chain uses TRBV19 with TRBJ2-5; TRBD2 agrees at 9 bases. Per the germline V gene, CDR1 is LNHDA and CDR2 is SQIVND (reference sequence). The CDR3 contains 15 residues. The junction had 9 bases not matched to a gene; V was cut back by 5 bases and J by 5 bases. CDR3 region: CASSVRTSESETQYF. The CDR3 bases are TGTGCCAGTAGTGTAAGGACTAGCGAGAGTGAGACCCAGTACTTC. The full variable domain, rest sourced from reference TRBV19 and TRBJ2-5, is DGGITQSPKYLFRKEGQNVTLSCEQNLNHDAMYWYRQDPGQGLRLIYYSQIVNDFQKGDIAEGYSVSREKKESFPLTVTSAQKNPTAFYLCASSVRTSESETQYFGPGTRLLVL.

The chain links TRBV14 to TRBJ2-3; D might be TRBD1 (6 bases). Trimming took off 1 base at V and 0 bases at J, with 11 bases between the two ends. In germline, CDR1 is SGHDN, CDR2 FVKESK. This CDR3 has 16 residues. DNA for the CDR3: TGTGCCAGCAGCCAAGTTGGGGGCTACAGCACAGATACGCAGTATTTT. This encodes CASSQVGGYSTDTQYF.

The chain carries TRBV18 and TRBJ2-1, with 9 bases that match TRBD2. Germline values: CDR1 KGHSH, CDR2 LQKENI. With 6 bases clipped from V and 6 bases from J, the junction kept 6 bases outside the gene matches. The length of the CDR3 is 14 residues. CDR3 sequence reads: CASSVEREVNEQFF. CDR3 DNA: TGTGCCAGCTCCGTAGAGCGGGAGGTCAATGAGCAGTTCTTC.

In regard to this clone: One end of the junction fails to match germline, which may point to a read error. The chain carries TRBV7-7 and TRBJ2-5, with D unclear. The CDR3 sequence is 14 residues long. Germline-derived CDR1 and CDR2 are SSHAT and FNYEAQ (reference sequence). CDR3 sequence: CASSLAGFRETQYF. CDR3 sequence (DNA): TGTGCTAGCAGCTTAGCCGGGTTTAGAGAGACCCAGTACTTC. Based on the CDR3 plus reference TRBV7-7 and TRBJ2-5, the full variable domain is GAGVSQSPRYKVTKRGQDVTLRCDPISSHATLYWYQQALGQGPEFLTYFNYEAQPDKSGLPSDRFSAERPEGSISTLTIQRTEQRDSAMYRCASSLAGFRETQYFGPGTRLLVL.

This clone was found once. The gene calls are TRBV5-1 and TRBJ1-6, with 7 bases that match TRBD1. The CDR3 extends over 16 amino acids. With V trimmed by 3 bases and J by 6 bases, 9 bases remained unmatched. In germline, CDR1 is SGHRS, CDR2 YFSETQ. The CDR3 DNA is TGCGCCAGCAGCTCGACTTCAGGGGGTAGTAATTCACCCCTCCACTTT. Its translation: CASSSTSGGSNSPLHF.

The rearrangement links TRBV7-8 to TRBJ1-4, with TRBD1 identical over 9 bases. The germline V gene has CDR1 SGHVS and CDR2 FQNEAQ. The V segment lost 1 base and the J segment 4 bases; nucleotides outside the gene matches: 1. The CDR3 extends over 15 amino acids. The CDR3 loop reads CASSLGTGVNEKLFF. The CDR3 coding sequence is TGTGCCAGCAGCTTAGGGACAGGGGTTAATGAAAAACTGTTTTTT. The full variable domain, its missing parts supplied by reference TRBV7-8 and TRBJ1-4, is GAGVSQSPRYKVAKRGQDVALRCDPISGHVSLFWYQQALGQGPEFLTYFQNEAQLDKSGLPSDRFFAERPEGSVSTLKIQRTQQEDSAVYLCASSLGTGVNEKLFFGSGTQLSVL.

The chain carries TRBV5-4 and TRBJ1-2; 8 bases line up with TRBD1. CDR1 and CDR2 (germline): SGHNT, YYREEE (reference sequence). This CDR3 comprises 14 residues. V shed 3 bases and J 6 bases; nucleotides not matched to a gene: 7. CDR3 protein: CASSSTSGGNGYTF. Written as DNA, the CDR3 is TGTGCCAGCAGCTCCACCTCAGGGGGCAATGGCTACACCTTC.

The V call is TRBV28, the J call TRBJ2-3; D may be TRBD1 (5 bases). The germline gives CDR1 MDHEN, CDR2 SYDVKM. This CDR3 has 14 amino acids. The V and J ends lost 6 bases and 3 bases respectively, with 13 bases between them. The CDR3 DNA reads TGTGCCAGCAGACGGTGGCAGGGAACAGATACGCAGTATTTT. Its translation is CASRRWQGTDTQYF.

The gene calls are TRBV3-1 (or the pseudogene TRBV3-2) and TRBJ1-2; TRBD1 aligns across 12 bases. V trimming: 0 bases; J trimming: 8 bases; junction bases outside the gene matches: 10. CDR1 is LGHDT and CDR2 is YNNKEL in the germline V gene (reference sequence). The CDR3 spans 17 residues. The CDR3 DNA reads as TGTGCCAGCAGCCAAGATGGAAGGGGACAGGGGGCTGAGGGCTACACCTTC. Protein product: CASSQDGRGQGAEGYTF.

This sequence joins TRBV27 and TRBJ1-5; no firm D call. The CDR3 runs to 14 residues. The V gene lost 5 bases and the J gene lost 0 bases, with 8 bases spanning the gap. Germline assignment: CDR1 MNHEY and CDR2 SMNVEV (reference sequence). The CDR3 loop is CASSTTHSNQPQHF. The CDR3 coding sequence is TGTGCCAGCAGTACGACACATAGCAATCAGCCCCAGCATTTT.

The chain employs TRBV4-3 and TRBJ2-2; 12 bases are shared with TRBD2. CDR1 and CDR2 from the germline V gene are LGHNA and YSLEER. After removal of 2 bases from V and 3 bases from J, the junction contained 4 bases not matched to a gene. This CDR3 contains 17 residues. The CDR3 DNA follows: TGCGCCAGCAGCCAACTAGCGGGGGGGCTTGACACCGGGGAGCTGTTTTTT. Amino acid sequence: CASSQLAGGLDTGELFF.

This clone was observed once. V and J are TRBV19 and TRBJ1-2, with unresolved D. V was trimmed by 9 bases and J by 0 bases, leaving 8 bases between them. The CDR3 loop spans 12 amino acids. The germline CDR1 and CDR2 sequences are LNHDA and SQIVND (reference sequence). The CDR3 region has the DNA TGTGCCAGCCTCGGAGCTAACTATGGCTACACCTTC. As protein: CASLGANYGYTF.

Turning to this clone: At one end, the junction sequence differs from germline, possibly due to a read error. This chain links TRBV11-2 with TRBJ2-1; TRBD1 agrees at 7 bases. There are 12 residues in the CDR3. Germline V gives CDR1 SGHAT, CDR2 FQNNGV. DNA for the CDR3: TGTGCCAGCAGCTTAAACCAGGACAGGTCAGTCTTC. This translates into CASSLNQDRSVF.

The chain is built from TRBV5-1 and TRBJ1-3; 8 positions agree with TRBD1. This CDR3 is built from 14 residues. With 4 bases clipped from V and 4 bases from J, the junction kept 4 bases outside the gene matches. Germline loops: CDR1 SGHRS, CDR2 YFSETQ. The CDR3 loop reads CASSLQGAGNTIYF. For the CDR3, the DNA is TGCGCCAGCAGCCTTCAGGGGGCCGGAAACACCATATATTTT.

The rearrangement uses TRBV9 and TRBJ2-3, with 7 bases aligning to TRBD2. The CDR3 runs 16 residues. Losses at the gene ends were 4 bases for V and 6 bases for J; bases not matched to a gene: 14. From germline, CDR1 is SGDLS and CDR2 YYNGEE. The CDR3 DNA is TGTGCCAGCAGCCCCTACAGCGGGACTAACAGGGATACGCAGTATTTT. Its translation: CASSPYSGTNRDTQYF.

The rearrangement joins TRBV7-3 to TRBJ2-3; tentative D call: TRBD2 (6 bases). Germline V gene sequence: CDR1 SGHTA, CDR2 FQGTGA. The V end was cut by 0 bases, the J end by 0 bases, with 13 bases between. This CDR3 region has 17 residues. CDR3 loop: CASSLTGYRESTDTQYF. For the CDR3, the DNA is TGTGCCAGCAGCTTAACAGGCTACCGGGAGAGCACAGATACGCAGTATTTT.

V usage is TRBV9 and J usage is TRBJ2-3, with D possibly being TRBD2 (6 bases). V lost 2 bases, J lost 3 bases, and 13 bases lay in between. Germline assignment: CDR1 SGDLS and CDR2 YYNGEE. The CDR3 contains 15 residues. DNA of the CDR3: TGTGCCAGCAGCGTCAGTACCGGGGGTACAGATACGCAGTATTTT. Translating gives CASSVSTGGTDTQYF.

This clone has a single count. This rearrangement joins TRBV7-2 to TRBJ1-6; 7 bases fit TRBD1. This CDR3 is 16 amino acids long. The germline gives CDR1 SGHTA, CDR2 FQGNSA. Trimming took 5 bases from V and 6 from J; bases not matched to a gene: 10. Here the CDR3 reads CASSQRDSLINSPLHF. In DNA, the CDR3 is TGTGCCAGCAGCCAAAGGGACAGTCTTATTAATTCACCCCTCCACTTT.

The CDR3 DNA reads TGTGCCAGCAGCTTGGGGCAGATTGCTGAAGCTTTCTTT. Encoded protein: CASSLGQIAEAFF. V gene TRBV5-6 combines with J gene TRBJ1-1; no clear D. Per germline, CDR1 SGHDT and CDR2 YYEEEE. V was cut by 0 bases and J by 6 bases, with 9 bases left in between. CDR3 length: 13 residues.

Here the CDR3 reads CASSRAGMTDTQYF. The CDR3 DNA sequence: TGTGCCAGCAGCCGGGCCGGGATGACAGATACGCAGTATTTT. The chain has TRBV4-2 and TRBJ2-3; D is perhaps TRBD2 (5 bases). CDR1 LGHNA and CDR2 YNFKEQ come from the germline V gene. V was clipped by 4 bases and J by 3 bases, with 11 bases between them. There are 14 residues in the CDR3.

Concerning this clone itself: This specimen includes other DNA sequences encoding the same CDR3. V gene TRBV27 combines with J gene TRBJ1-1, with D uncertain. With 2 bases removed from V and 1 base from J, the gap between germline ends came to 5 bases. The V gene's germline CDR1 is MNHEY and CDR2 SMNVEV (reference sequence). The CDR3 contains 13 residues. The DNA of the CDR3 is TGTGCCAGCAGTTTAAGTAGGAACACTGAAGCTTTCTTT. Translating it yields CASSLSRNTEAFF.

The chain links TRBV10-3 to TRBJ1-6; 9 bases fit TRBD1. V shed 4 bases, J shed 10 bases, and the junction held 5 bases outside the gene matches. The CDR3 spans 14 residues. Germline V lookup: CDR1 ENHRY, CDR2 SYGVKD. Written as DNA, the CDR3 is TGTGCCATCAGTGGGACAGGGGTCCGGTCACCCCTCCACTTT. Protein product: CAISGTGVRSPLHF.

The V gene is TRBV7-2, the J gene TRBJ2-1; D is unresolved. The CDR3 spans 12 residues. V lost 3 bases and J lost 10, with 10 bases in between. Germline CDR1 is SGHTA and CDR2 is FQGNSA. CDR3: CASSFNSREQFF. The CDR3 DNA is TGTGCCAGCAGCTTTAACTCCCGCGAGCAGTTCTTC.

The gene calls are TRBV25-1 and TRBJ1-5, with D uncertain. Germline V gene sequence: CDR1 MGHDK, CDR2 SYGVNS. This CDR3 region has 14 residues. V lost 2 bases, J lost 7 bases, and 12 bases lay in between. The CDR3 DNA follows: TGTGCCAGCAGTGAACTGGGCAGCCTACAGCCCCAGCATTTT. It codes for CASSELGSLQPQHF.